The clone carrying this T cell receptor (beta chain) was observed a few times. What it binds is not known. The CDR3 covers 14 residues. Germline V CDR1 and CDR2: SGHAT, FQNNGV. V lost 5 bases and J 2 bases, leaving 10 bases between the germline ends. This entry is derived from a study of beta chain features in type 1 diabetes. Study-level points and caveats: Shortening that was moderate but significant affected the TCRB CDR3s of Type 1 diabetes patients in all four CD4+ subsets. For type 1 diabetes patients, VDJ junctions showed fewer insertions and more deletions.

Blood was collected once per donor into heparin, averaging roughly 110 mL. A CD45RO/CCR7/CD25/CD127/CD95/CD27 panel sorted naive, central memory, regulatory and stem cell-like memory CD4+ cells. Expressed TCRB transcripts got sequenced, as all isolated RNA was reverse transcribed. Assay used: immunoSEQ multiplex PCR; TCRdb lists only in-frame clones, some missing. The data show roughly 330,000 clones, roughly 11% seen once. Sequencing was performed on naive CD4+ T cells from blood. This clonotype originated in a woman aged 30 to 39 in good health. This rearrangement joins TRBV11-2 to TRBJ1-5; D not certain. CDR3 DNA: TGTGCCAGCAGCCTAGGTCCGGGCAATCAGCCCCAGCATTTT. Residues: CASSLGPGNQPQHF.